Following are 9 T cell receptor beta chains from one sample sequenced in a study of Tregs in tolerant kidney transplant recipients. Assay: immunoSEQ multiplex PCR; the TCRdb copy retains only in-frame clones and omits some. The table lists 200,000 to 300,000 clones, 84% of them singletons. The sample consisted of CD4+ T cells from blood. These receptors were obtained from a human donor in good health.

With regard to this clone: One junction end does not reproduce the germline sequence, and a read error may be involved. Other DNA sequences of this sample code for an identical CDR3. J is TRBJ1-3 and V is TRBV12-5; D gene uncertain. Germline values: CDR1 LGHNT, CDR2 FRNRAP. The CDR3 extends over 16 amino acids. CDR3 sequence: CASGLERGSGGNTIYF. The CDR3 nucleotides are TGTGCTAGTGGGTTGGAACGGGGTTCGGGAGGAAACACCATATATTTT.

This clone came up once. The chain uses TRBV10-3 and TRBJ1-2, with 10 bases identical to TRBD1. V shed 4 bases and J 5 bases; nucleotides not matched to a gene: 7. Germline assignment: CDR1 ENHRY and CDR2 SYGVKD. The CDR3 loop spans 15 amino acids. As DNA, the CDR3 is TGTGCCATCAGTGGTGGGGACAGGGGTTTGTATGGCTACACCTTC. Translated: CAISGGDRGLYGYTF.

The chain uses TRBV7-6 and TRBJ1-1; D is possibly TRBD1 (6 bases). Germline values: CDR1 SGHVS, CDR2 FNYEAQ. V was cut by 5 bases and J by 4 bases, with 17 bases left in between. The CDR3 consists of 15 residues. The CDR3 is CASSQTRGSGTEAFF. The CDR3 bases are TGTGCCAGCAGCCAGACCAGGGGTTCGGGCACTGAAGCTTTCTTT.

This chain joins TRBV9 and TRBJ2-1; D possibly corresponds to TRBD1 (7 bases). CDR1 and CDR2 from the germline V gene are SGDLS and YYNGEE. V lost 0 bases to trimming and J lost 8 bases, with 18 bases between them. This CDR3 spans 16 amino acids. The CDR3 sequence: CASSVGQSGGGDEQFF. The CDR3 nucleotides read TGTGCCAGCAGCGTAGGGCAATCAGGGGGAGGCGATGAGCAGTTCTTC.

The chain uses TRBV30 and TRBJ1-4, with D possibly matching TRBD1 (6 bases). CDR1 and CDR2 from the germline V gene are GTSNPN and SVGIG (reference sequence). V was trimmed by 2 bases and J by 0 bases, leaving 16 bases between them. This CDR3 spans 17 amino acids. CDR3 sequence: CAWSPNYRATTNEKLFF. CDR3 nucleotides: TGTGCCTGGAGTCCGAATTACAGGGCTACAACTAATGAAAAACTGTTTTTT.

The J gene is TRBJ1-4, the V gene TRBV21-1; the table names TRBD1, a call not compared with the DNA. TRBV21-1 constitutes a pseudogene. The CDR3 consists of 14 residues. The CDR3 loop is CASSKRDSYEKLFF. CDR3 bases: TGTGCCAGCAGCAAGAGGGACAGTTATGAAAAACTGTTTTTT.

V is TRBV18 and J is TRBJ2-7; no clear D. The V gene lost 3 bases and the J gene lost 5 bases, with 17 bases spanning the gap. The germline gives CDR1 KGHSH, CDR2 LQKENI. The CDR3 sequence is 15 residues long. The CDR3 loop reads CASSPSPVPPDEQYF. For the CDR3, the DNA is TGTGCCAGCTCACCTTCCCCAGTCCCGCCCGACGAGCAGTACTTC.

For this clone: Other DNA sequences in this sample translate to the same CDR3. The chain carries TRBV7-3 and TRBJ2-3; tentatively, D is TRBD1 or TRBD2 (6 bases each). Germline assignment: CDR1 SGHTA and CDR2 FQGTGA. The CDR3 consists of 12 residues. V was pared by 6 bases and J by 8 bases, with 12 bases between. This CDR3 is CASSPGGATQYF. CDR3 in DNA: TGTGCCAGCAGTCCCGGGGGCGCTACGCAGTATTTT.

DNA for the CDR3: TGCGCCAGCAGCCAGCAGCGGAGCGGAGGGGGACCATACAATGAGCAGTTCTTC. The encoded protein is CASSQQRSGGGPYNEQFF. The rearrangement uses TRBV5-1 and TRBJ2-1; the D call may be TRBD1 or TRBD2 (6 bases each). V was trimmed by 4 bases and J by 4 bases, leaving 24 bases between them. Germline loops: CDR1 SGHRS, CDR2 YFSETQ. The CDR3 covers 18 residues.